These 20 T cell receptor beta chains share one sample of origin, sequenced in a study of T-cell memory formation after mild COVID-19. TCRdb re-called the 5' RACE reads through MiXCR, storing one row per CDR3 protein. The table lists 130,000 to 150,000 distinct CDR3 sequences, 6% to 7% of them singletons. Material: PBMCs or a T cell subset sorted from them (not recorded which). The source of these receptors is an adult woman who had mild COVID-19 (a few samples of this study predate the infection). Cell type and time point are not known.

The chain uses TRBV5-1 and TRBJ1-4; 9 bases line up with TRBD1. The CDR3 has 14 amino acids. The junction had 5 bases not matched to a gene; V was cut back by 4 bases and J by 7 bases. Germline CDR1 reads SGHRS; CDR2 reads YFSETQ. CDR3 in amino acids: CASSTQGAGEKLFF. The CDR3 DNA reads TGCGCCAGCAGCACACAGGGGGCCGGTGAAAAACTGTTTTTT.

This clonotype was counted between two and nine times. This chain joins TRBV20-1 and TRBJ2-7; D call uncertain. This CDR3 is 13 amino acids long. The germline CDR1 and CDR2 sequences are DFQATT and SNEGSKA (reference sequence). V lost 2 bases, J lost 9 bases, and 17 bases lay in between. The CDR3 DNA sequence: TGCAGTGCTAGATCAGGTAGTTCAGTCGGGCAGTACTTC. It codes for CSARSGSSVGQYF.

The chain uses TRBV18 and TRBJ1-2, with TRBD1 as a possible D gene (6 bases). This CDR3 has 14 residues. Germline assignment: CDR1 KGHSH and CDR2 LQKENI. V was pared by 3 bases and J by 2 bases, with 10 bases between. In nucleotides, the CDR3 is TGTGCCAGCTCACCGGGACACCAGAACTATGGCTACACCTTC. This translates into CASSPGHQNYGYTF.

The V and J genes are TRBV18 and TRBJ1-3; a possible D gene is TRBD1 (6 bases). Germline assignment: CDR1 KGHSH and CDR2 LQKENI. The length of the CDR3 is 15 residues. V was trimmed by 6 bases and J by 4 bases, leaving 16 bases between them. The CDR3 DNA reads TGTGCCAGCTCCAATATACAGGGTTCCGGAAACACCATATATTTT. This sequence encodes CASSNIQGSGNTIYF. Full variable domain (remainder filled in from reference TRBV18 and TRBJ1-3): NAGVMQNPRHLVRRRGQEARLRCSPMKGHSHVYWYRQLPEEGLKFMVYLQKENIIDESGMPKERFSAEFPKEGPSILRIQQVVRGDSAAYFCASSNIQGSGNTIYFGEGSWLTVV.

This clonotype was seen repeatedly, ten times or more. The chain couples TRBV4-2 to TRBJ2-7; TRBD1 is a possible D gene (5 bases). The germline V gene has CDR1 LGHNA and CDR2 YNFKEQ. The CDR3 spans 13 residues. The germline V and J ends were trimmed by 5 bases and 1 base, with 9 bases remaining between them. The CDR3 DNA sequence: TGTGCCAGCAGCACCGCAGGGTCCTACGAGCAGTACTTC. Protein product: CASSTAGSYEQYF.

This clonotype was recorded many times. V is TRBV20-1 and J is TRBJ1-4; D possibly corresponds to TRBD1 (5 bases). The CDR3 has 15 amino acids. V was clipped by 3 bases and J by 2 bases, with 13 bases between them. The V gene's germline CDR1 is DFQATT and CDR2 SNEGSKA (reference sequence). The CDR3 coding sequence is TGCAGTGCTAGTGCAGGGACCGGGACTAATGAAAAACTGTTTTTT. Residues: CSASAGTGTNEKLFF.

Only a few counts were recorded for this clonotype. The CDR3 reads CASSHQPAGGQETQYF. In DNA, the CDR3 is TGCGCCAGCAGCCACCAGCCAGCGGGGGGACAAGAGACCCAGTACTTC. The chain combines TRBV5-1 with TRBJ2-5, with TRBD2 identical over 9 bases. The V segment lost 4 bases and the J segment 2 bases; nucleotides outside the gene matches: 9. CDR3 length equals 16 residues. Germline loops: CDR1 SGHRS, CDR2 YFSETQ.

This chain joins TRBV10-3 and TRBJ2-1, with 8 nucleotides matching TRBD2. Germline trimming cut 6 bases from V and 4 bases from J; bases unmatched to any gene: 8. Germline V gene sequence: CDR1 ENHRY, CDR2 SYGVKD. The CDR3 extends over 15 amino acids. The CDR3 sequence is CAISKGLAKYNEQFF. The CDR3 bases are TGTGCCATCAGCAAAGGACTAGCTAAGTACAATGAGCAGTTCTTC.

This clonotype was seen ten or more times. The chain has TRBV24-1 and TRBJ2-1, with unresolved D. The CDR3 totals 15 residues. The germline CDR1 and CDR2 sequences are KGHDR and SFDVKD. V lost 0 bases, J lost 2 bases, and 7 bases lay in between. In DNA form, the CDR3 reads TGTGCCACCAGTGATTTGGGTGGGGCCTACAATGAGCAGTTCTTC. Translating it yields CATSDLGGAYNEQFF.

This clonotype was found many times. The chain carries TRBV29-1 and TRBJ2-2, with D maybe TRBD2 (6 bases). Germline loops: CDR1 SQVTM, CDR2 ANQGSEA. V lost 6 bases to trimming and J lost 2 bases, with 10 bases between them. The CDR3 loop spans 13 amino acids. This CDR3 reads CSVAGSNTGELFF. The CDR3 DNA sequence: TGCAGCGTAGCGGGTAGCAACACCGGGGAGCTGTTTTTT.

This clonotype has a count of ten or more. This chain links TRBV10-3 with TRBJ2-1; D is unresolved. Trimming cost V 3 bases and J 7 bases, with 13 bases left between them. The CDR3 loop spans 14 amino acids. Per the germline V gene, CDR1 is ENHRY and CDR2 is SYGVKD. CDR3 loop: CAISDLLVGNEQFF. The CDR3 DNA reads TGTGCCATCAGTGATCTTCTGGTGGGAAATGAGCAGTTCTTC.

V usage is TRBV7-9 and J usage is TRBJ1-1, with D maybe TRBD1 (6 bases). Germline-derived CDR1 and CDR2 are SEHNR and FQNEAQ (reference sequence). V lost 7 bases and J lost 8, with 11 bases in between. The CDR3 consists of 11 residues. This CDR3 is CASTPTGEAFF. The CDR3 DNA is TGTGCCAGCACCCCGACAGGCGAAGCTTTCTTT. Full variable domain (remainder filled in from reference TRBV7-9 and TRBJ1-1): DTGVSQNPRHKITKRGQNVTFRCDPISEHNRLYWYRQTLGQGPEFLTYFQNEAQLEKSRLLSDRFSAERPKGSFSTLEIQRTEQGDSAMYLCASTPTGEAFFGQGTRLTVV.

This clonotype was seen a handful of times. J is TRBJ1-2 and V is TRBV30, with unresolved D. Trimming removed 4 bases at V and 8 bases at J, with 20 bases between. The CDR3 totals 14 residues. CDR1 GTSNPN and CDR2 SVGIG come from the germline V gene (reference sequence). DNA for the CDR3: TGTGCCTGGACCCCTCCGACACGGATCGACGGCTACACCTTC. Encoded protein: CAWTPPTRIDGYTF.

This chain links TRBV9 with TRBJ2-7; perhaps D is TRBD1 or TRBD2 (5 bases each). The germline V and J ends were trimmed by 6 bases and 2 bases, with 15 bases remaining between them. Germline assignment: CDR1 SGDLS and CDR2 YYNGEE. The CDR3 runs 14 residues. CDR3 sequence: CASTRTGTAYEQYF. In nucleotides, the CDR3 is TGTGCCAGCACCCGAACCGGGACGGCCTACGAGCAGTACTTC. Full variable domain (outside the CDR3, taken from reference TRBV9 and TRBJ2-7): DSGVTQTPKHLITATGQRVTLRCSPRSGDLSVYWYQQSLDQGLQFLIQYYNGEERAKGNILERFSAQQFPDLHSELNLSSLELGDSALYFCASTRTGTAYEQYFGPGTRLTVT.

The V call is TRBV27, the J call TRBJ1-1; the D is unclear. The ends were cut back, 6 bases at V and 0 bases at J, with 8 bases in the middle. The germline CDR1 and CDR2 sequences are MNHEY and SMNVEV (reference sequence). The CDR3 is 13 amino acids. This chain's CDR3 is CASRPYLNTEAFF. In DNA, the CDR3 is TGTGCCAGCAGACCCTACCTGAACACTGAAGCTTTCTTT.

This clonotype was found many times. The chain carries TRBV12-3 or TRBV12-4 and TRBJ2-3; D call uncertain. V dropped 5 bases and J dropped 10 bases, with 10 bases sitting between them. The CDR3 has 11 amino acids. The CDR3 DNA reads as TGTGCCAGCAGTACTATCGCTGCGCAGTATTTT. Protein product: CASSTIAAQYF.

The chain employs TRBV18 and TRBJ2-1; TRBD1 aligns across 8 bases. The CDR3 contains 18 residues. The V and J ends lost 0 bases and 2 bases, in that order; junction bases with no gene match: 9. Germline V gene lookup returns CDR1 KGHSH and CDR2 LQKENI. The CDR3 reads CASSPPGFTGGPYNEQFF. The CDR3 DNA is TGTGCCAGCTCACCACCGGGTTTTACAGGGGGACCCTACAATGAGCAGTTCTTC.

This clonotype showed up many times. The V gene is TRBV15, the J gene TRBJ2-3; maybe TRBD2 (6 bases). V shed 8 bases and J shed 0 bases, with 15 bases lying between them. The CDR3 loop spans 15 amino acids. The V gene's germline CDR1 is LNHNV and CDR2 YYDKDF (reference sequence). CDR3 sequence: CATRVGGTSTDTQYF. The CDR3, as DNA: TGTGCCACCCGTGTGGGCGGGACTAGCACAGATACGCAGTATTTT.

This clonotype was observed many times. The chain has TRBV20-1 and TRBJ1-1; the match to TRBD1 covers 9 bases. There are 12 residues in the CDR3. Germline V gene data show CDR1 as DFQATT and CDR2 as SNEGSKA (reference sequence). The CDR3 DNA follows: TGCAGGGGACAGGGAGGCCCCGGTGAAGCTTTCTTT. Protein product: CRGQGGPGEAFF.

There are many counts of this clonotype. The genes are TRBV29-1 and TRBJ2-3; D gene uncertain. The CDR3 is 13 residues long. The V and J ends lost 4 bases and 1 base respectively, with 9 bases between them. The germline V gene has CDR1 SQVTM and CDR2 ANQGSEA. The CDR3 is CSVGPAGTDTQYF. The CDR3 coding sequence is TGCAGCGTTGGGCCCGCGGGCACAGATACGCAGTATTTT.